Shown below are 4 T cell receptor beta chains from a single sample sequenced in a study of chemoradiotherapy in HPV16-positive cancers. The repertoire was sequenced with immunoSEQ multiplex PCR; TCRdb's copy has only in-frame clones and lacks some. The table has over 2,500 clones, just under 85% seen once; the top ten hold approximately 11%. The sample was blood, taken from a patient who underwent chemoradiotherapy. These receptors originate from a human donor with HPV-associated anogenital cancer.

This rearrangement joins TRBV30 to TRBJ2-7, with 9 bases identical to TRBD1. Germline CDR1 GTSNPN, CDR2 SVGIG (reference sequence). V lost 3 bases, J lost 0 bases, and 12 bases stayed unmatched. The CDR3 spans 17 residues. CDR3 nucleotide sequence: TGTGCCTGGAGACACACTCCGGGGACAGGGATCTCCTACGAGCAGTACTTC. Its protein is CAWRHTPGTGISYEQYF. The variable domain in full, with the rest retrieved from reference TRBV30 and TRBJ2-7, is SQTIHQWPATLVQPVGSPLSLECTVEGTSNPNLYWYRQAAGRGLQLLFYSVGIGQISSEVPQNLSASRPQDRQFILSSKKLLLSDSGFYLCAWRHTPGTGISYEQYFGPGTRLTVT.

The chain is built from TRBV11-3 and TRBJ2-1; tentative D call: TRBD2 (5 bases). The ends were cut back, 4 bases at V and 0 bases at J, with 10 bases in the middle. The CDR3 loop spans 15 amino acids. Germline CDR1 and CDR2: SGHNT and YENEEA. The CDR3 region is CASSSYTSSYNEQFF. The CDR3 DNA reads TGTGCCAGCAGCTCCTACACTAGCTCCTACAATGAGCAGTTCTTC.

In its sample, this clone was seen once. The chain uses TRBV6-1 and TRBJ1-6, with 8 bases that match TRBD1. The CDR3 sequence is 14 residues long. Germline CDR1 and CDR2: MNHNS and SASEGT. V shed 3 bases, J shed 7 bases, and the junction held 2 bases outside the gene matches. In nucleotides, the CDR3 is TGTGCCAGCAGTGATAGACAGGGGAATTCACCCCTCCACTTT. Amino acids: CASSDRQGNSPLHF.

CDR3 sequence (DNA): TGTGCCAGCAGCTTAGCGACCGGTGGGGAGCAGTTCTTC. Its translation: CASSLATGGEQFF. The chain combines TRBV7-8 with TRBJ2-1; D is undetermined. In germline, CDR1 is SGHVS, CDR2 FQNEAQ. With 0 bases removed from V and 10 bases from J, the gap between germline ends came to 10 bases. The CDR3 is 13 amino acids. Variable domain in full (rest from reference TRBV7-8 and TRBJ2-1): GAGVSQSPRYKVAKRGQDVALRCDPISGHVSLFWYQQALGQGPEFLTYFQNEAQLDKSGLPSDRFFAERPEGSVSTLKIQRTQQEDSAVYLCASSLATGGEQFFGPGTRLTVL.